This passage covers 27 T cell receptor beta chains from one sample sequenced in a study of post-analysis software for immune sequencing data. These receptors are not linked to any known antigen. Regarding the study as a whole: About 5 TRBV segments occurring more often in patients than controls included TRBV5-6, TRBV5-1 and TRBV20-1.

Researchers reported that TCR beta cDNA libraries carried unique molecular identifiers. In TCRdb, the PCR reads were re-called with MiXCR into one record per CDR3 protein. Of about 260,000 distinct CDR3 sequences in the sample, just over 35% were seen once. The sequencing sample was made of blood. Receptors originate from a girl under 18 with multiple sclerosis.

This clonotype was observed at least ten times. The chain combines TRBV12-3 or TRBV12-4 with TRBJ1-1; D may be TRBD1 (5 bases). The CDR3 runs to 14 residues. Deletions cut 3 bases from V and 3 bases from J, with 11 bases between. The CDR3 nucleotides are TGTGCCAGCAGTTTTATGGGGGTGGACACTGAAGCTTTCTTT. Its translation is CASSFMGVDTEAFF.

The table lists this clonotype with many counts. The chain is built from TRBV6-5 and TRBJ1-6; D is uncertain. Deletions cut 2 bases from V and 7 bases from J, with 6 bases between. CDR3 length equals 13 residues. Germline V gives CDR1 MNHEY, CDR2 SVGAGI. CDR3: CASSYVGNSPLHF. CDR3 nucleotide sequence: TGTGCCAGCAGTTACGTGGGGAATTCACCCCTCCACTTT.

This chain connects TRBV3-1 to TRBJ2-3; D is possibly TRBD2 (6 bases). Germline CDR1 LGHDT, CDR2 YNNKEL (reference sequence). The CDR3 contains 16 residues. V shed 0 bases and J shed 4 bases, with 14 bases lying between them. CDR3 nucleotide sequence: TGTGCCAGCAGCCAAGATGGGAGGTCTAGCGCAGATACGCAGTATTTT. Its protein product is CASSQDGRSSADTQYF.

In its sample, this clonotype was seen many times. This sequence joins TRBV7-9 and TRBJ1-1, with D possibly matching TRBD1 (5 bases). This CDR3 region has 14 residues. Germline V gene sequence: CDR1 SEHNR, CDR2 FQNEAQ (reference sequence). V lost 5 bases and J 0 bases, leaving 10 bases between the germline ends. CDR3 residues: CASSRVTVNTEAFF. DNA of the CDR3: TGTGCCAGCAGCCGCGTGACAGTGAACACTGAAGCTTTCTTT.

The V gene is TRBV7-2, the J gene TRBJ2-7, with D perhaps matching TRBD1 (5 bases). The assigned J gene may be wrong: the sequence end matches TRBJ2-5 better. The V gene's germline CDR1 is SGHTA and CDR2 FQGNSA. The CDR3 totals 13 residues. CDR3 sequence (DNA): TGTGCCAGCAAGGGCAGGGTGGCGGAGACCCAGTACTTC. It translates to CASKGRVAETQYF.

This clonotype showed up many times. V is TRBV5-1 and J is TRBJ2-5; D is unresolved. The germline CDR1 and CDR2 sequences are SGHRS and YFSETQ. The CDR3 runs 11 residues. Trimming cost V 0 bases and J 11 bases, with 8 bases left between them. In DNA, the CDR3 is TGCGCCAGCAGCTTGGGTGTTCTACAGTACTTC. Translated, it gives CASSLGVLQYF.

This clonotype was counted only a few times. The rearrangement links TRBV5-1 to TRBJ1-1; 7 nucleotides agree with TRBD1. In germline, CDR1 is SGHRS, CDR2 YFSETQ. V was pared by 4 bases and J by 5 bases, with 11 bases of the junction left unmatched. The CDR3 length is 15 residues. This chain's CDR3 is CASSATTGSGTEAFF. In nucleotides, the CDR3 is TGCGCCAGCAGCGCCACGACAGGGTCGGGGACTGAAGCTTTCTTT. Drawing the rest from reference TRBV5-1 and TRBJ1-1, the complete variable domain is KAGVTQTPRYLIKTRGQQVTLSCSPISGHRSVSWYQQTPGQGLQFLFEYFSETQRNKGNFPGRFSGRQFSNSRSEMNVSTLELGDSALYLCASSATTGSGTEAFFGQGTRLTVV.

There are many counts of this clonotype. The chain couples TRBV7-2 to TRBJ2-1, with no clear D. CDR3 length: 16 residues. V lost 5 bases, J lost 4 bases, and 18 bases lay in between. Germline CDR1 SGHTA, CDR2 FQGNSA. CDR3 in DNA: TGTGCCAGCAGCGGGCAAATCTCCGATGGGTACAATGAGCAGTTCTTC. The encoded protein is CASSGQISDGYNEQFF.

This clonotype was observed at least ten times. It may be a read error: a sequence one base away is much more abundant. This chain connects TRBV20-1 to TRBJ2-5; D not resolved. Between the trimmed V and J ends, which lost 0 bases and 11 bases, there was a span of 13 bases. CDR1 DFQATT and CDR2 SNEGSKA come from the germline V gene (reference sequence). This CDR3 has 12 amino acids. The DNA for the CDR3 is TGCAGTGCTAGAGATGGGTCCGGTGAGCAGTACTTC. This codes for CSARDGSGEQYF.

The chain joins TRBV2 to TRBJ1-2; TRBD1 agrees at 8 bases. V dropped 0 bases and J dropped 6; count of bases not matched to a gene: 15. The CDR3 totals 18 residues. Per the germline V gene, CDR1 is SNHLY and CDR2 is FYNNEI. CDR3 coding DNA: TGTGCCAGCAGTGAAGCTACGGACAGGGTCCCTAGTTCGGATGGCTACACCTTC. Translating gives CASSEATDRVPSSDGYTF.

This clonotype was found a few times. A much larger clone differs by one base, so this may be a read error. J is TRBJ1-1 and V is TRBV29-1; D remains unclear. Germline-derived CDR1 and CDR2 are SQVTM and ANQGSEA. The CDR3 length is 13 residues. The CDR3 reads CGVVSGGWDEAFF. CDR3 DNA sequence: TGCGGCGTTGTCAGCGGAGGGTGGGATGAAGCTTTCTTT.

The chain joins TRBV6-1 to TRBJ2-1; the D gene is possibly TRBD2 (5 bases). The length of the CDR3 is 16 residues. V dropped 3 bases and J dropped 8 bases, with 20 bases sitting between them. The germline CDR1 and CDR2 sequences are MNHNS and SASEGT. CDR3 sequence (DNA): TGTGCCAGCAGTGATGGACTTATCTTGGTAGGAGATGAGCAGTTCTTC. It is translated as CASSDGLILVGDEQFF.

J is TRBJ2-5 and V is TRBV4-1, with 9 bases identical to TRBD1. Per germline, CDR1 MGHRA and CDR2 YSYEKL. Trimming at V came to 0 bases and at J to 11 bases, leaving 22 bases not matched to a gene. This CDR3 has 19 residues. The CDR3 DNA reads TGCGCCAGCAGCCAAGATAAGGTAACAGGGGGCGCCTCCTACAGTGAGCAGTACTTC. This encodes CASSQDKVTGGASYSEQYF.

Here the CDR3 DNA reads TGTGCCAGTAGTAGCGGACAGGGAGTTAGCACAGATACGCAGTATTTT. This sequence encodes CASSSGQGVSTDTQYF. This rearrangement joins TRBV19 to TRBJ2-3; 8 nucleotides match TRBD1. Germline V lookup: CDR1 LNHDA, CDR2 SQIVND (reference sequence). The trim removed 4 bases at V and 0 bases at J, leaving 6 bases unmatched. The CDR3 runs 16 residues. The variable domain in full, completed from reference TRBV19 and TRBJ2-3, reads DGGITQSPKYLFRKEGQNVTLSCEQNLNHDAMYWYRQDPGQGLRLIYYSQIVNDFQKGDIAEGYSVSREKKESFPLTVTSAQKNPTAFYLCASSSGQGVSTDTQYFGPGTRLTVL.

This clonotype was recorded only once. This rearrangement joins TRBV7-2 to TRBJ1-1; a weak D match, TRBD1 (6 bases). The CDR3 runs to 15 residues. In germline, CDR1 is SGHTA, CDR2 FQGNSA. V was shortened by 5 bases and J by 5 bases, with 18 bases between the two germline ends. The DNA for the CDR3 is TGTGCCAGCAGCCAAGGGGGGCAGGGACAAACTGAAGCTTTCTTT. Translation gives CASSQGGQGQTEAFF.

The V call is TRBV20-1, the J call TRBJ2-1; 12 bases agree with TRBD2. The CDR3 sequence is 15 residues long. V was pared by 1 base and J by 7 bases, with 5 bases of the junction left unmatched. Per germline, CDR1 DFQATT and CDR2 SNEGSKA (reference sequence). The CDR3 sequence is CSARVPSGRGNEQFF. Here the CDR3 DNA reads TGCAGTGCTAGAGTGCCTAGCGGGAGGGGGAATGAGCAGTTCTTC.

With respect to this clonotype: A read error may be the cause here, since a much bigger clone is one base away. The V call is TRBV6-1, the J call TRBJ2-5; D unclear. The CDR3 is 12 amino acids. CDR1 is MNHNS, CDR2 SASEGT, per germline. Trimming shortened V by 7 bases and J by 11 bases, and 17 bases separated the two germline ends. For the CDR3, the DNA is TGTGCCAGCAACCGAGTGGGTAATGAGCAGTACTTC. This codes for CASNRVGNEQYF.

This clonotype was detected once. This chain links TRBV5-1 with TRBJ2-5; the match to TRBD1 covers 9 bases. The junction had 14 bases not matched to a gene; V was cut back by 4 bases and J by 4 bases. Germline CDR1 and CDR2: SGHRS and YFSETQ. This CDR3 comprises 17 residues. CDR3: CASSGTGTVRLLETQYF. CDR3 coding DNA: TGCGCCAGCAGCGGGACAGGGACAGTCCGCTTGTTAGAGACCCAGTACTTC.

The chain links TRBV10-3 to TRBJ2-1, with D perhaps matching TRBD1 (5 bases). Germline loops: CDR1 ENHRY, CDR2 SYGVKD. This CDR3 region has 14 residues. Trimming cost V 8 bases and J 0 bases, with 11 bases left between them. The CDR3 loop reads CAISGSSSYNEQFF. The CDR3 DNA reads as TGTGCCATCTCAGGGTCGAGCTCCTACAATGAGCAGTTCTTC.

This clonotype has at least ten counts. V gene TRBV20-1 combines with J gene TRBJ1-2; a possible D gene is TRBD1 (6 bases). V was shortened by 6 bases and J by 6 bases, with 20 bases between the two germline ends. CDR1 and CDR2 from the germline V gene are DFQATT and SNEGSKA (reference sequence). There are 14 residues in the CDR3. As DNA, the CDR3 is TGCAGTGCCACCACAACAGGGCACGGGGATGGCTACACCTTC. Amino acids: CSATTTGHGDGYTF.

The chain couples TRBV10-1 to TRBJ2-7; D is undetermined. The germline V and J ends were trimmed by 4 bases and 5 bases, with 12 bases remaining between them. The germline gives CDR1 WNHNN, CDR2 SYGVQD (reference sequence). This CDR3 spans 13 amino acids. Here the CDR3 reads CASSGIGRDEQYF. The CDR3 nucleotides read TGCGCCAGCAGTGGGATAGGAAGGGACGAGCAGTACTTC.

The rearrangement links TRBV28 to TRBJ2-7, with 8 bases identical to TRBD1. The CDR3 has 13 amino acids. The germline V gene has CDR1 MDHEN and CDR2 SYDVKM. Trimming cost V 5 bases and J 3 bases; bases outside gene matches: 3. The CDR3 DNA reads TGTGCCAGCAGTGTGGACAGGGACTACGAGCAGTACTTC. It codes for CASSVDRDYEQYF.

A note on this clonotype: One junction end disagrees with the germline gene, perhaps due to a read error. The J gene is TRBJ2-5, the V gene TRBV13; D perhaps matches TRBD1 (5 bases). Germline CDR1 is PRHDT and CDR2 is FYEKMQ (reference sequence). CDR3 length: 14 amino acids. The CDR3 DNA is TGTGCCAGCAGCGGCCGTCCAGGGCAAGAGGCCCAGTACTTC. This encodes CASSGRPGQEAQYF.

The gene calls are TRBV28 and TRBJ1-5; D is uncertain. Trimming shortened V by 9 bases and J by 3 bases, and 12 bases separated the two germline ends. Germline CDR1 reads MDHEN; CDR2 reads SYDVKM. This CDR3 has 13 residues. In nucleotides, the CDR3 is TGTGCCAGTAAGCGGGATTCCAATCAGCCCCAGCATTTT. Translation gives CASKRDSNQPQHF. Looking up the rest from reference TRBV28 and TRBJ1-5 gives the full variable domain: DVKVTQSSRYLVKRTGEKVFLECVQDMDHENMFWYRQDPGLGLRLIYFSYDVKMKEKGDIPEGYSVSREKKERFSLILESASTNQTSMYLCASKRDSNQPQHFGDGTRLSIL.

The chain is built from TRBV5-1 and TRBJ2-1; 9 nucleotides agree with TRBD2. The CDR3 runs to 15 residues. Germline values: CDR1 SGHRS, CDR2 YFSETQ. Trimming removed 4 bases from V and 3 bases from J; junction bases left unmatched: 5. The CDR3 DNA is TGCGCCAGCAGCATAGCGGGGGAACTCTACAATGAGCAGTTCTTC. Amino acid sequence: CASSIAGELYNEQFF.

This clonotype was detected ten times or more. The chain carries TRBV15 and TRBJ2-5; possible D gene TRBD1, 5 bases. CDR3 length equals 14 residues. CDR1 and CDR2 (germline): LNHNV, YYDKDF (reference sequence). V lost 1 base to trimming and J lost 1 base, with 7 bases between them. The CDR3 nucleotides are TGTGCCACCAGCAGAGCGGACATCCAAGAGACCCAGTACTTC. Its translation: CATSRADIQETQYF.

This clonotype has at least ten counts. This sequence joins TRBV20-1 and TRBJ2-4; 8 bases align to TRBD1. The length of the CDR3 is 14 residues. V lost 5 bases to trimming and J lost 0 bases; unmatched junction nucleotides: 3. Germline CDR1 is DFQATT and CDR2 is SNEGSKA (reference sequence). The CDR3 DNA reads TGCAGTGCTCTACAGGGGGTAGCCAAAAACATTCAGTACTTC. Translating it yields CSALQGVAKNIQYF.